This T cell receptor beta chain stems from a study of blood T cells in healthy people across ages. Study observations and caveats: Diversity estimates drawn from one million T cells were deemed underestimates.

Through a sample-barcoded 5' primer and a J-beta primer mix, a second PCR was run for about 6 to 11 cycles. Carrying 12 random nucleotides, a template-switch adaptor labeled each individual cDNA molecule. CDR3-containing paired-end reads numbered at least 2.5 million in each sample. Each CDR3 protein gets one entry after TCRdb re-called the 5' RACE reads with MiXCR. The table shows around 1,700,000 distinct CDR3 sequences, with under 30% occurring only once. The study isolated at least 6 million PBMCs from each sample. Worth noting for this clonotype: Its specificity is unknown.

The germline CDR1 and CDR2 sequences are MNHEY and SVGEGT. V was trimmed by 7 bases and J by 8 bases, leaving 12 bases between them. The CDR3 totals 12 residues. The TCR sequence derives from a young woman in good health. V usage is TRBV6-2 or TRBV6-3 and J usage is TRBJ1-5; the D is unclear. The sample was blood. CDR3 protein: CASKSGIEPQHF. CDR3 nucleotides: TGTGCCAGCAAGTCGGGCATAGAGCCCCAGCATTTT.